This note documents a single T cell receptor beta chain sequence. The sample holds other DNA sequences that translate to the same CDR3. The sample originates from a study of shared clonotypes between healthy human individuals. Deep-level assay runs were performed. Method: immunoSEQ multiplex PCR; TCRdb's copy keeps in-frame clones and lacks some. This table holds a few million clones, 85% to 95% found once. Germline V gene data show CDR1 as SGHAT and CDR2 as FQNNGV. V dropped 3 bases and J dropped 1 base, with 6 bases sitting between them. CDR3 length: 14 residues. The rearrangement uses TRBV11-2 and TRBJ2-2; no clear D gene. The source material was naive CD4+ T cells sorted from blood. Subset denoted: CD45RA+ positively selected. The receptor comes from a man between 18 and 35 years old in good health. The CDR3 region is CASSLGLNTGELFF. In nucleotides, the CDR3 is TGTGCCAGCAGCTTGGGGTTGAACACCGGGGAGCTGTTTTTT.